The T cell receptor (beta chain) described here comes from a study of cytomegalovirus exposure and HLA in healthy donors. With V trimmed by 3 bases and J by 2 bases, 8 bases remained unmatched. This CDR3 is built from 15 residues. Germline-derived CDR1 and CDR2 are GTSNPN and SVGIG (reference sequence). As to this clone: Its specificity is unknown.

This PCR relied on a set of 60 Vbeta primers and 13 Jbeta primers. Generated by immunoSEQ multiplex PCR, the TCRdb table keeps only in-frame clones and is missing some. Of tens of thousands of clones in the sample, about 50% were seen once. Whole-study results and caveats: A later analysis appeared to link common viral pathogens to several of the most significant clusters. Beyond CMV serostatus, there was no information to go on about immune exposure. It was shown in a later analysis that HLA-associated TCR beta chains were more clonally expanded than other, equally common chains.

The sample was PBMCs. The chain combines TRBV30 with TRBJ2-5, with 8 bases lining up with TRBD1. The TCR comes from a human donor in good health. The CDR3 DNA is TGTGCCTGGAGAGAGGGCAGGGGGCCACAAGAGACCCAGTACTTC. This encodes CAWREGRGPQETQYF.